This T cell receptor (beta chain) is from a study of blood T cell repertoires in COVID-19 (dated by TCRdb to 2020 to 2022). Context from the whole study: Samples covering the acute and convalescent phases of COVID-19 were provided by collaborators in the United States, Italy and Spain. A de-identified subject ID, COVID-19 status, age in years and sex were almost always included in the sample metadata. The repertoires were released in a freely available public database intended as a resource for research on the immune response to SARS-CoV-2. Deeply sampled blood TCRbeta repertoires from subjects exposed to, actively infected with, or recovered from COVID-19 were included in the dataset. Where HLA class I and class II types were available, the types were taken from metadata supplied by the sample provider, not from assay-based typing. The prospective study material was composed of cDNA or gDNA derived from T cells, B-cell-depleted T cells, or PBMCs. Samples were obtained from the ongoing ImmuneRACE study (first 160 participants) and from 1,000 to 1,500 subjects provided by 6 global collaborators. Overall study outcomes, separate from this receptor: The quantity of clinical and demographic metadata differed by source and by participant and was supplied without curation.

Including the terminal cysteine and phenylalanine, the CDR3 comprises 16 residues. Only the CDR3 portion is preserved as DNA: 48 bases, with reading frame beginning at the first base. CDR1 SGHRS and CDR2 YFSETQ are derived from the germline V gene. Trimming removed 4 bases from V and 0 bases from J; the gene matches leave 6 bases unexplained. Worth noting for this clone: Its target antigen remains unknown. Base-call qualities are not available, and no considerably larger clone is one nucleotide away.

TCRbeta CDR3 regions were amplified from genomic DNA by means of the immunoSEQ Assay, a bias-controlled multiplex PCR. Regarding the original processing steps: The number of nucleated cells in each sample was estimated by amplification of reference gene primers within the assay. Sequence reads were collapsed and filtered to measure the absolute abundance of every unique TCRbeta CDR3 rearrangement. For each sample, productive Simpson clonality was calculated by taking the square root of Simpson's diversity index across productive rearrangements. In its TCRdb copy, this immuneACCESS table keeps in-frame sequences only and misses some clones. Where compared with another copy, unresolved V genes explain less than half of these, and the others have no known cause. That table supplies the V and J calls and clone size; D and trimming were determined from the DNA. The sample table shows tens of thousands of clones, and about nine tenths are seen once. About 4.7% of the sample rests with the top ten.

Whole blood was collected in K2EDTA tubes by collaborating institutions according to the institutions' own protocols. Collaborator samples were shipped for TCRbeta analysis as frozen whole blood, isolated PBMCs, or DNA extracted from either sample type. The chain is assembled from TRBV5-1 and TRBJ2-7, and TRBD2 aligns with 11 junction nucleotides. The sequenced material came from peripheral blood. The receptor was derived from a human donor in a cohort sampled during active COVID-19. The DNA is as follows: TGCGCCAGCAGCGGGACTAGCGGACTTCTCTCCTACGAGCAGTACTTC. Protein translation: CASSGTSGLLSYEQYF.